This entry describes one TCR beta chain. The antigen this receptor binds is unknown. No base qualities exist here, and no much larger clone lies one base off it. The source of the sample is a study of blood T cell repertoires in COVID-19 (TCRdb year 2020). Regarding the study in general: Samples covering the acute and convalescent phases of COVID-19 were provided by collaborators in the United States, Italy and Spain. The repertoires were made available in a free public database intended to serve as a resource for research on the immune response to SARS-CoV-2. Where available, HLA class I and class II types were taken from metadata supplied by the sample provider and were not determined by assay-based typing. The samples were drawn from the first 160 participants of the ongoing ImmuneRACE study and from about 1,200 subjects provided by 6 global collaborators. The dataset comprised deeply sampled blood TCRbeta repertoires from subjects exposed to, actively infected with, or recovered from COVID-19. Nearly every sample came with metadata listing a de-identified subject ID, COVID-19 status, age in years and sex. The material from the prospective study consisted of cDNA or gDNA derived from T cells, B-cell-depleted T cells, or PBMCs.

The collaborating institutions used their own protocols to collect whole blood in K2EDTA tubes. For TCRbeta analysis, collaborator samples were shipped as frozen whole blood, as isolated PBMCs, or as DNA extracted from either sample type. On the study overall, not on this receptor specifically: Clinical and demographic metadata were provided uncurated, with the amount varying by source and participant.

TCRbeta CDR3 regions were amplified from genomic DNA using the immunoSEQ Assay, a bias-controlled multiplex PCR. The paper's data handling went like this. Within the assay, amplification of reference gene primers was used to estimate how many nucleated cells each sample contained. Sequence reads were collapsed and filtered to measure the absolute abundance of every unique TCRbeta CDR3 rearrangement. For each sample, productive Simpson clonality was calculated by taking the square root of Simpson's diversity index across productive rearrangements. TCRdb carries this immuneACCESS record with in-frame sequences only. Its versions omit some clonotypes, under half of them owing to an unresolved V gene in the studies checked, with the rest unexplained. V, J and clone size are taken as reported in that table, and D and trimming were inferred from the DNA itself. The sample table shows 20,000 to 25,000 clones, and nearly 90% are seen once. The ten most abundant clones make up approximately 24% of the sample.

CDR1 MNHNY and CDR2 SVGAGI were looked up in the germline V gene (reference sequence). The CDR3 holds 12 amino acids from the cysteine to the phenylalanine. Only CDR3 DNA remains: 36 bases, in frame from the first base. Unmatched junction bases come to 8, with V trimmed by 6 bases and J by 10 bases. Sequenced: peripheral blood. In this chain, TRBV6-6 is recombined with TRBJ1-2; TRBD1 matches 7 bases in the middle. The TCR sequence derives from a human donor with active COVID-19. The donor label of this sample is uncertain. The DNA is TGTGCCAGCAGGAGACAGGGACCTGACTACACCTTC. It translates to CASRRQGPDYTF.